This is a list of T cell receptor beta chains from one sample in a study of T cells in Graves' hyperthyroidism and ophthalmopathy. TCRdb independently ran MiXCR on the multiplex PCR reads; one entry per CDR3 protein. The sample carries about 360,000 distinct CDR3 sequences, around a quarter recorded once. The material sequenced was blood. These receptors were obtained from a man aged 45-65 years with Graves' hyperthyroidism. Both conserved end residues are part of each CDR3. The D gene is left open where the match is weak. Size is omitted from some rows. Given values are once, few, many or a class for expanded clones.

j_gene: TRBJ2-1; abundance: many; v_gene: TRBV7-2; len: 15; d_gene: NA; CDR3nt: TGTGCCAGCAGCTTAGGACCTAGCGTCTACAATGAGCAGTTCTTC; CDR3aa: CASSLGPSVYNEQFF
j_gene: TRBJ1-6; abundance: many; v_gene: TRBV12-3/TRBV12-4; len: 13; d_gene: NA; CDR3nt: TGTGCCAGCAGTTTGCGACAGCTCACACCCCTCCACTTT; CDR3aa: CASSLRQLTPLHF
j_gene: TRBJ2-7; abundance: many; v_gene: TRBV28; len: 15; d_gene: TRBD1; CDR3nt: TGTGCCAGCAGGGGTGGACAGGGTGCTTCCTACGAGCAGTACTTC; CDR3aa: CASRGGQGASYEQYF
j_gene: TRBJ1-6; abundance: NA; v_gene: TRBV2; len: 13; d_gene: NA; CDR3nt: TGTGCCAGCAGGGAAAACCGTAATTCACCCCTCCACTTT; CDR3aa: CASRENRNSPLHF
j_gene: TRBJ1-1; abundance: NA; v_gene: TRBV29-1; len: 17; d_gene: TRBD1; CDR3nt: TGCAGCGTGGATCGGCAGGACAGGGGGCGACGGAACACTGAAGCTTTCTTT; CDR3aa: CSVDRQDRGRRNTEAFF
j_gene: TRBJ1-1; abundance: few; v_gene: TRBV3-1; len: 13; d_gene: NA; CDR3nt: TGTGCCAGCAGCGGTGGCTTGTACACTGAAGCTTTCTTT; CDR3aa: CASSGGLYTEAFF
j_gene: TRBJ1-1; abundance: many; v_gene: TRBV11-2; len: 15; d_gene: NA; CDR3nt: TGTGCCAGCAGTCTCTCAGGGATGGGGAACACTGAAGCTTTCTTT; CDR3aa: CASSLSGMGNTEAFF
j_gene: TRBJ2-7; abundance: NA; v_gene: TRBV5-1; len: 14; d_gene: NA; CDR3nt: TGCGCCAGCAGCTTGGATTCTGCTTCCTACGAGCAGTACTTC; CDR3aa: CASSLDSASYEQYF
j_gene: TRBJ2-5; abundance: NA; v_gene: TRBV29-1; len: 11; d_gene: NA; CDR3nt: TGCAGCGGAACCACAGGGGAGACCCAGTACTTC; CDR3aa: CSGTTGETQYF
j_gene: TRBJ2-1; abundance: NA; v_gene: TRBV20-1; len: 14; d_gene: TRBD2; CDR3nt: TGCAGTCCGAGGGGACTAGCCTATCACAATGAGCAGTTCTTC; CDR3aa: CSPRGLAYHNEQFF
j_gene: TRBJ2-3; abundance: few; v_gene: TRBV29-1; len: 17; d_gene: TRBD1; CDR3nt: TGCAGCGTTGAGACAGTTACAGGGGGCCTCCCAGGGGGGACGCAGTATTTT; CDR3aa: CSVETVTGGLPGGTQYF
j_gene: TRBJ2-3; abundance: NA; v_gene: TRBV11-3; len: 13; d_gene: NA; CDR3nt: TGTGCCAGCAGGCCACCGAACACAGATACGCAGTATTTT; CDR3aa: CASRPPNTDTQYF
j_gene: TRBJ2-1; abundance: few; v_gene: TRBV5-1; len: 14; d_gene: NA; CDR3nt: TGCGCCAGCAGCTTGGGATCCGTCTACAATGAGCAGTTCTTC; CDR3aa: CASSLGSVYNEQFF
j_gene: TRBJ2-5; abundance: NA; v_gene: TRBV30; len: 12; d_gene: NA; CDR3nt: TGTGCCTGGAGTGGAGGGGCGGAGACCCAGTACTTC; CDR3aa: CAWSGGAETQYF
j_gene: TRBJ2-1; abundance: NA; v_gene: TRBV20-1; len: 14; d_gene: NA; CDR3nt: TGCAGTGCTTTCCCCTCCCGGGGTTACAATGAGCAGTTCTTC; CDR3aa: CSAFPSRGYNEQFF
j_gene: TRBJ2-5; abundance: few; v_gene: TRBV3-1; len: 15; d_gene: NA; CDR3nt: TGTGCCAGCAGCCGAAGACGTACGGGGGAAGAGACCCAGTACTTC; CDR3aa: CASSRRRTGEETQYF
j_gene: TRBJ1-1; abundance: NA; v_gene: TRBV29-1; len: 14; d_gene: TRBD1; CDR3nt: TGCAGCGTCCACAGGGGGCGACGGAACACTGAAGCTTTCTTT; CDR3aa: CSVHRGRRNTEAFF
j_gene: TRBJ2-7; abundance: few; v_gene: TRBV5-4; len: 14; d_gene: NA; CDR3nt: TGTGCCAGCAGCTTCTTACCAGGGATCCACGAGCAGTACTTC; CDR3aa: CASSFLPGIHEQYF
j_gene: TRBJ2-1; abundance: many; v_gene: TRBV7-3; len: 16; d_gene: TRBD2; CDR3nt: TGTGCCAGCAGCGCGACTAGCGGGACCGCCTACAATGAGCAGTTCTTC; CDR3aa: CASSATSGTAYNEQFF
j_gene: TRBJ2-2; abundance: few; v_gene: TRBV28; len: 15; d_gene: NA; CDR3nt: TGTGCCAGCAGTCCCTCAGCGGTAGGCACCGGGGAGCTGTTTTTT; CDR3aa: CASSPSAVGTGELFF
j_gene: TRBJ1-6; abundance: NA; v_gene: TRBV7-2; len: 15; d_gene: NA; CDR3nt: TGTGCCAGTCGTTGGGACTCCTCCTATAATTCACCCCTCCACTTT; CDR3aa: CASRWDSSYNSPLHF
j_gene: TRBJ2-3; abundance: NA; v_gene: TRBV4-1; len: 19; d_gene: TRBD2; CDR3nt: TGCGCCAGCAGCAAAGGGCTAGCGGGAGGGCCAGAGCGCACAGATACGCAGTATTTT; CDR3aa: CASSKGLAGGPERTDTQYF
j_gene: TRBJ2-3; abundance: NA; v_gene: TRBV7-9; len: 15; d_gene: NA; CDR3nt: TGTGCCAGCAGCCTAACGTCGGGATTCGGAGATACGCAGTATTTT; CDR3aa: CASSLTSGFGDTQYF
j_gene: TRBJ2-5; abundance: NA; v_gene: TRBV3-1; len: 16; d_gene: NA; CDR3nt: TGTGCCAGCAGACGGAGACTTAGGGAGATACAAGAGACCCAGTACTTC; CDR3aa: CASRRRLREIQETQYF
j_gene: TRBJ2-5; abundance: NA; v_gene: TRBV7-6; len: 17; d_gene: NA; CDR3nt: TGTGCCAGCAGCTCATATTCCGGGACGGGAGCATTAGAGACCCAGTACTTC; CDR3aa: CASSSYSGTGALETQYF
j_gene: TRBJ2-7; abundance: few; v_gene: TRBV12-3/TRBV12-4; len: 13; d_gene: TRBD2; CDR3nt: TGTGCCAGCACCCAAGCGGGGGGCTACGAGCAGTACTTC; CDR3aa: CASTQAGGYEQYF
j_gene: TRBJ2-5; abundance: NA; v_gene: TRBV11-2; len: 17; d_gene: TRBD1; CDR3nt: TGTGCCAGCAGCTTAGATCTATTACAGGGGTTTGTGGAGACCCAGTACTTC; CDR3aa: CASSLDLLQGFVETQYF
j_gene: TRBJ2-1; abundance: NA; v_gene: TRBV20-1; len: 12; d_gene: NA; CDR3nt: TGCAGTGCTTCGGTCAGCTCCTACGAGCAGTTCTTC; CDR3aa: CSASVSSYEQFF
j_gene: TRBJ2-1; abundance: NA; v_gene: TRBV29-1; len: 14; d_gene: TRBD2; CDR3nt: TGCAGCGTTGTAGCGGGTCCCTCCTACAATGAGCAGTTCTTC; CDR3aa: CSVVAGPSYNEQFF
j_gene: TRBJ1-2; abundance: many; v_gene: TRBV28; len: 16; d_gene: TRBD1; CDR3nt: TGTGCCAGCAGTCAGGGGGGAACGGGAAAAAACTATGGCTACACCTTC; CDR3aa: CASSQGGTGKNYGYTF
j_gene: TRBJ2-7; abundance: NA; v_gene: TRBV14; len: 14; d_gene: NA; CDR3nt: TGTGCCAGCAGCCAAGATAGGGCAGGGTACGAGCAGTACTTC; CDR3aa: CASSQDRAGYEQYF
j_gene: TRBJ2-2; abundance: once; v_gene: TRBV4-2; len: 16; d_gene: NA; CDR3nt: TGTGCCAGCAGCCCTTTGGCCTTAAGCAGCACCGGGGAGCTGTTTTTT; CDR3aa: CASSPLALSSTGELFF
j_gene: TRBJ1-1; abundance: few; v_gene: TRBV3-1; len: 14; d_gene: NA; CDR3nt: TGTGCCAGCAGCCAAGATGACAGCCTAGCTGAAGCTTTCTTT; CDR3aa: CASSQDDSLAEAFF
j_gene: TRBJ1-2; abundance: NA; v_gene: TRBV9; len: 13; d_gene: NA; CDR3nt: TGTGCCAGCAGCGCGGGAGCTAACTATGGCTACACCTTC; CDR3aa: CASSAGANYGYTF
j_gene: TRBJ2-3; abundance: many; v_gene: TRBV5-1; len: 15; d_gene: NA; CDR3nt: TGCGCCAGCAGCCGACGTACCCCACTAGAAGATACGCAGTATTTT; CDR3aa: CASSRRTPLEDTQYF
j_gene: TRBJ1-2; abundance: NA; v_gene: TRBV5-6; len: 15; d_gene: NA; CDR3nt: TGTGCCAGCAGCTTGGGAGGGAAGGTTAACTATGGCTACACCTTC; CDR3aa: CASSLGGKVNYGYTF
j_gene: TRBJ2-3; abundance: NA; v_gene: TRBV20-1; len: 15; d_gene: TRBD2; CDR3nt: TGCAGTGCTAGAGCAAGTAGCGGGAGGTTTAATACGCAGTATTTT; CDR3aa: CSARASSGRFNTQYF
j_gene: TRBJ2-1; abundance: many; v_gene: TRBV2; len: 14; d_gene: NA; CDR3nt: TGTGCCAGCAGTTACTACCGGATTTTGGATGAGCAGTTCTTC; CDR3aa: CASSYYRILDEQFF
j_gene: TRBJ1-2; abundance: few; v_gene: TRBV18; len: 13; d_gene: TRBD1; CDR3nt: TGTGCCAGCTCACCGGACAGGGACTATGGCTACACCTTC; CDR3aa: CASSPDRDYGYTF
j_gene: TRBJ2-1; abundance: NA; v_gene: TRBV19; len: 15; d_gene: TRBD2; CDR3nt: TGTGCCAGTAGTATGACTAGCGGGGGATACAATGAGCAGTTCTTC; CDR3aa: CASSMTSGGYNEQFF
j_gene: TRBJ2-5; abundance: few; v_gene: TRBV2; len: 13; d_gene: NA; CDR3nt: TGTGCCACCTCGACAGACCTCCAAGAGACCCAGTACTTC; CDR3aa: CATSTDLQETQYF
j_gene: TRBJ1-2; abundance: NA; v_gene: TRBV7-2; len: 17; d_gene: NA; CDR3nt: TGTGCCAGCAGCTTAGACGGGCCGACTGCGACGATAACGGGCTACACCTTC; CDR3aa: CASSLDGPTATITGYTF
j_gene: TRBJ2-1; abundance: NA; v_gene: TRBV7-9; len: 15; d_gene: TRBD2; CDR3nt: TGTGCCAGCAGCTTATTATTAGCGGGTGTCAATGAGCAGTTCTTC; CDR3aa: CASSLLLAGVNEQFF
j_gene: TRBJ2-5; abundance: NA; v_gene: TRBV9; len: 14; d_gene: TRBD1; CDR3nt: TGTGCCAGCAGCGTTGGACAGGGACAAGAGACCCAGTACTTC; CDR3aa: CASSVGQGQETQYF
j_gene: TRBJ2-1; abundance: few; v_gene: TRBV5-6; len: 13; d_gene: NA; CDR3nt: TGTGCCAGCAGCTTACAGGGGACTAGTGAGCAGTTCTTC; CDR3aa: CASSLQGTSEQFF